These 4 T cell receptor beta chains originate from one sample sequenced in a study of T cells in Graves' hyperthyroidism and ophthalmopathy. TCR beta CDR3 regions were amplified from RNA. During a first-round RT-PCR of the TCR CDR3, the HTBI primer set was used. Each CDR3 protein is one row after TCRdb ran MiXCR on the multiplex PCR reads. Here the sample spans about 600,000 distinct CDR3 sequences, around 14% being singletons. The sequenced sample consisted of blood. Receptors originate from a woman between 18 and 29 years old with Graves' ophthalmopathy.

This clonotype turned up a few times. The rearrangement joins TRBV4-3 to TRBJ2-1, with TRBD1 identical over 7 bases. Germline-derived CDR1 and CDR2 are LGHNA and YSLEER. After removal of 0 bases from V and 6 bases from J, the junction contained 11 bases not matched to a gene. CDR3 size: 17 residues. The DNA for the CDR3 is TGCGCCAGCAGCCAAGATCGACAGGGAATTGGTGTCAATGAGCAGTTCTTC. Its translation: CASSQDRQGIGVNEQFF.

This clonotype was seen ten or more times. The chain carries TRBV6-1 and TRBJ2-7; 13 nucleotides align to TRBD2. The V and J ends lost 5 bases and 7 bases, in that order; junction bases with no gene match: 14. CDR1 is MNHNS and CDR2 is SASEGT in the germline V gene. This CDR3 contains 17 residues. The CDR3 protein is CASSLPGLAGTRREQYF. The CDR3 DNA reads TGTGCCAGCAGTCTCCCGGGACTAGCGGGAACCCGACGGGAGCAGTACTTC.

At least ten counts were recorded for this clonotype. CDR3 loop: CATSDLITDSTSTDTQYF. The CDR3 DNA reads TGTGCCACCAGTGATCTCATTACGGACTCCACTAGCACAGATACGCAGTATTTT. The genes are TRBV24-1 and TRBJ2-3; D might be TRBD2 (5 bases). Trimming stripped 3 bases from V and 0 bases from J, with 18 bases between. The germline CDR1 and CDR2 sequences are KGHDR and SFDVKD. The CDR3 runs 18 residues.

The chain employs TRBV19 and TRBJ2-1; D is tentatively TRBD1 or TRBD2 (5 bases each). This CDR3 region has 12 residues. Germline CDR1 LNHDA, CDR2 SQIVND (reference sequence). With 5 bases removed from V and 13 bases from J, the gap between germline ends came to 15 bases. The CDR3 DNA reads TGTGCCAGTAGTGTTCCGGGGACGGTACAGTTCTTC. It yields the protein CASSVPGTVQFF.